This TCR beta chain emerged from a study of blood T cell repertoires in COVID-19. CDR1 is SGDLS and CDR2 is YYNGEE in the germline V gene. V gave up 2 bases and J gave up 14 bases, with 14 bases separating them. The CDR3 sequence is 12 residues long. Source study methods: Amplified reference gene primers provided the basis for estimating nucleated cell counts. Here immunoSEQ multiplex PCR was the method, and the copy in TCRdb shows in-frame clones only, minus some. V and J calls and clone size are those listed in that table; D and trimming were worked out from the DNA. Altogether under 200,000 clones are present, about 82% being singletons, with the ten largest covering about 5.5%.

The V call is TRBV9, the J call TRBJ2-1, with a weak D call TRBD2 (6 bases). The sequenced material came from peripheral blood. This receptor was taken from a young woman with acute or convalescent COVID-19. The CDR3 DNA sequence: TGTGCCAGCAGCGTTCTCGGGGGAGAGGAGTTCTTC. It specifies CASSVLGGEEFF.